The 24 T cell receptor beta chains below come from one sample, sequenced in a study of OX40 agonist ivuxolimab in advanced cancers. This table comes from immunoSEQ multiplex PCR, and its TCRdb copy is limited to in-frame clones, with some not included. The sample includes 60,000 to 85,000 clones, about 90% of them seen just once. This material consisted of CD4+ or CD8+ T cells sorted from blood, taken in a trial of the OX40 agonist ivuxolimab. These receptors all come from an adult with an advanced solid tumor such as melanoma, head and neck, liver or kidney cancer.

The genes are TRBV28 and TRBJ2-7; D uncertain. V gave up 3 bases and J gave up 4 bases, with 10 bases separating them. CDR3 length equals 13 residues. From germline, CDR1 is MDHEN and CDR2 SYDVKM. The CDR3 DNA follows: TGTGCCAGCAGTTTTGGCAGGAGATACGAGCAGTACTTC. Encoded protein: CASSFGRRYEQYF.

The rearrangement joins TRBV6-1 to TRBJ2-7; TRBD1 or TRBD2 may be the D gene (5 bases each). The CDR3 has 11 amino acids. The V end lost 6 bases, the J end lost 5 bases, and 8 bases lay between the germline ends. CDR1 MNHNS and CDR2 SASEGT come from the germline V gene. The DNA of the CDR3 is TGTGCCAGCAGAAGGGACCACGAGCAGTACTTC. This gives the protein CASRRDHEQYF.

V and J are TRBV29-1 and TRBJ1-2; 10 nucleotides agree with TRBD1. From germline, CDR1 is SQVTM and CDR2 ANQGSEA. With V trimmed by 3 bases and J by 8 bases, 6 bases remained unmatched. This CDR3 comprises 13 residues. CDR3 in DNA: TGCAGCGTTGACACCGGGACAGGGGTAGGCTACACCTTC. It yields the protein CSVDTGTGVGYTF.

The chain uses TRBV28 and TRBJ2-5; 8 bases agree with TRBD1. The V segment lost 5 bases and the J segment 2 bases; nucleotides outside the gene matches: 7. This CDR3 spans 15 amino acids. Germline V gives CDR1 MDHEN, CDR2 SYDVKM. CDR3 DNA: TGTGCCAGCAGTGGACCTGGGACAGGACAAGAGACCCAGTACTTC. It codes for CASSGPGTGQETQYF.

The rearrangement joins TRBV28 to TRBJ2-1, with TRBD2 identical over 14 bases. The CDR3 spans 15 residues. V was clipped by 6 bases and J by 7 bases; unmatched bases: 5. Germline CDR1 MDHEN, CDR2 SYDVKM. The CDR3 DNA sequence: TGTGCCAGCAGAGGGACTAGCGGGGGTAGTAATGAGCAGTTCTTC. This translates into CASRGTSGGSNEQFF.

This chain links TRBV7-8 with TRBJ1-2; D gene uncertain. Germline V gene sequence: CDR1 SGHVS, CDR2 FQNEAQ. This CDR3 is built from 15 residues. V was shortened by 2 bases and J by 7 bases, with 17 bases between the two germline ends. The CDR3 DNA follows: TGTGCCAGCAGCTTAAGTTTTTCGGTCAGGCCTGGCTACACCTTC. Translating gives CASSLSFSVRPGYTF.

The chain carries TRBV5-4 and TRBJ2-7; D is unresolved. The length of the CDR3 is 13 residues. The germline V gene encodes CDR1 SGHNT and CDR2 YYREEE (reference sequence). With 0 bases removed from V and 4 bases from J, the gap between germline ends came to 8 bases. This CDR3 reads CASSLGSEYEQYF. The CDR3 DNA follows: TGTGCCAGCAGCTTGGGGAGTGAGTACGAGCAGTACTTC.

The V gene is TRBV4-1, the J gene TRBJ2-1, with TRBD2 matching over 9 bases. The CDR3 totals 16 residues. V gave up 4 bases and J gave up 10 bases; unmatched junction bases: 14. CDR1 is MGHRA and CDR2 is YSYEKL in the germline V gene. The CDR3 region has the DNA TGCGCCAGCAGCCTTTTCCGGACTAGCGAGTTGACGGAGCAGTTCTTC. This encodes CASSLFRTSELTEQFF.

The chain recombines TRBV7-8 with TRBJ2-1, with TRBD2 matching 14 bases. CDR1 and CDR2 (germline): SGHVS, FQNEAQ. This CDR3 is 16 amino acids long. With V trimmed by 5 bases and J by 7 bases, 7 bases remained unmatched. CDR3 loop: CASSRGLAGGGNEQFF. CDR3 nucleotide sequence: TGTGCCAGCAGCCGCGGACTAGCGGGAGGCGGGAATGAGCAGTTCTTC.

This rearrangement joins TRBV5-5 to TRBJ1-2; no reliable D call. The CDR3 consists of 13 residues. The ends were cut back, 0 bases at V and 3 bases at J, with 6 bases in the middle. Germline-derived CDR1 and CDR2 are SGHKS and YYEKEE (reference sequence). The CDR3 loop is CASSLEVDYGYTF. For the CDR3, the DNA is TGTGCCAGCAGCTTGGAGGTGGACTATGGCTACACCTTC.

The rearrangement uses TRBV4-3 and TRBJ1-4; D unresolved. Germline loops: CDR1 LGHNA, CDR2 YSLEER. This CDR3 is built from 14 residues. Trimming took 4 bases from V and 8 from J, leaving 14 bases between them. The CDR3 nucleotides read TGCGCCAGCAGCCCCGGGTCCCTTTGGGAAAAACTGTTTTTT. It yields the protein CASSPGSLWEKLFF.

This clone was observed a single time. This rearrangement joins TRBV27 to TRBJ2-1, with D possibly being TRBD1 or TRBD2 (5 bases each). V gave up 3 bases and J gave up 4 bases, with 13 bases separating them. This CDR3 comprises 15 residues. Per germline, CDR1 MNHEY and CDR2 SMNVEV (reference sequence). The DNA for the CDR3 is TGTGCCAGCAGTTTTTGGGGGAGAGAGTACAATGAGCAGTTCTTC. Translated: CASSFWGREYNEQFF.

This chain uses TRBV5-4 with TRBJ1-1; unclear D gene. V was trimmed by 2 bases and J by 0 bases, leaving 14 bases between them. This CDR3 has 16 residues. Germline-derived CDR1 and CDR2 are SGHNT and YYREEE (reference sequence). CDR3 in DNA: TGTGCCAGCAGCTTTTGGCAGGCCGGCGTGAACACTGAAGCTTTCTTT. Its protein is CASSFWQAGVNTEAFF.

V usage is TRBV28 and J usage is TRBJ1-5; 7 bases match TRBD1. CDR3 size: 15 residues. The V and J ends lost 5 bases and 2 bases, in that order; junction bases with no gene match: 6. Germline lookup yields CDR1 MDHEN and CDR2 SYDVKM. CDR3 coding DNA: TGTGCCAGCAGTAGAACAGGGGCAGGCAATCAGCCCCAGCATTTT. Its protein is CASSRTGAGNQPQHF.

The chain combines TRBV5-1 with TRBJ2-5; the D is unclear. The CDR3 runs to 14 residues. The germline V and J ends were trimmed by 0 bases and 3 bases, with 9 bases remaining between them. From germline, CDR1 is SGHRS and CDR2 YFSETQ. CDR3 coding DNA: TGCGCCAGCAGCTTGGCCCGCGAAAAAGAGACCCAGTACTTC. Its translation: CASSLAREKETQYF.

This rearrangement joins TRBV4-3 to TRBJ2-5; D is ambiguous. Looked up from germline, CDR1 is LGHNA and CDR2 is YSLEER. CDR3 size: 15 residues. Trimming took 0 bases from V and 2 from J, leaving 10 bases between them. The DNA of the CDR3 is TGCGCCAGCAGCCAAGACACTCGCGGACAAGAGACCCAGTACTTC. Its protein is CASSQDTRGQETQYF.

The rearrangement joins TRBV7-2 to TRBJ2-5; D is undetermined. The CDR3 consists of 12 residues. From germline, CDR1 is SGHTA and CDR2 FQGNSA. V was shortened by 5 bases and J by 0 bases, with 4 bases between the two germline ends. In DNA form, the CDR3 reads TGTGCCAGCAGCACATACCAAGAGACCCAGTACTTC. Residues: CASSTYQETQYF.

This chain uses TRBV6-5 with TRBJ1-5, with a tentative D call TRBD1 (5 bases). The CDR3 contains 13 residues. V shed 11 bases and J shed 2 bases, with 13 bases lying between them. Germline V gene lookup returns CDR1 MNHEY and CDR2 SVGAGI. In DNA form, the CDR3 reads TGTGCCTGCTCGGGCAGGGGCAATCAGCCCCAGCATTTT. Its translation is CACSGRGNQPQHF.

The chain joins TRBV5-4 to TRBJ2-5, with 7 bases matching TRBD2. Germline values: CDR1 SGHNT, CDR2 YYREEE (reference sequence). J lost 1 base, V lost 1 base, and 10 bases had no gene match. The CDR3 has 17 residues. The CDR3 DNA is TGTGCCAGCAGCTTGATCGGCAGGACGGGAGGCCAAGAGACCCAGTACTTC. The encoded protein is CASSLIGRTGGQETQYF.

The rearrangement joins TRBV9 to TRBJ2-3; maybe TRBD2 (6 bases). Trimming took off 4 bases at V and 3 bases at J, with 18 bases between the two ends. The CDR3 has 16 amino acids. Per germline, CDR1 SGDLS and CDR2 YYNGEE. The CDR3: CASSPSRGRGTDTQYF. CDR3 sequence (DNA): TGTGCCAGCAGCCCCTCCCGGGGCCGGGGGACAGATACGCAGTATTTT.

This clone was recorded once. J is TRBJ2-7 and V is TRBV5-1; 12 bases align to TRBD2. With V trimmed by 0 bases and J by 7 bases, 2 bases remained unmatched. CDR1 is SGHRS, CDR2 YFSETQ, per germline. This CDR3 spans 14 amino acids. The DNA of the CDR3 is TGCGCCAGCAGCTTGGGACTAGCGGGGGAGGAGCAGTACTTC. This sequence encodes CASSLGLAGEEQYF. The full variable domain, rest sourced from reference TRBV5-1 and TRBJ2-7, is KAGVTQTPRYLIKTRGQQVTLSCSPISGHRSVSWYQQTPGQGLQFLFEYFSETQRNKGNFPGRFSGRQFSNSRSEMNVSTLELGDSALYLCASSLGLAGEEQYFGPGTRLTVT.

V and J are TRBV10-1 and TRBJ2-7; a possible D gene is TRBD1 (5 bases). Deletions cut 3 bases from V and 6 bases from J, with 6 bases between. CDR1 is WNHNN and CDR2 is SYGVQD in the germline V gene (reference sequence). The CDR3 is 11 amino acids. In DNA, the CDR3 is TGCGCCAGCAGTGATAGGGGCGAGCAGTACTTC. Translated: CASSDRGEQYF.

The chain couples TRBV7-2 to TRBJ2-3, with a tentative D call TRBD2 (5 bases). V was cut by 7 bases and J by 1 base, with 21 bases left in between. Germline assignment: CDR1 SGHTA and CDR2 FQGNSA. This CDR3 contains 17 residues. Here the CDR3 reads CASTLGIGGWGTDTQYF. CDR3 sequence (DNA): TGTGCCAGCACCCTTGGTATTGGCGGGTGGGGCACAGATACGCAGTATTTT.

The chain is built from TRBV7-6 and TRBJ2-3; D gene unclear. V lost 0 bases to trimming and J lost 5 bases, with 9 bases between them. The CDR3 sequence is 14 residues long. Germline CDR1 is SGHVS and CDR2 is FNYEAQ. CDR3 coding DNA: TGTGCCAGCAGCTTAGCGGCTCTAGGAGATACGCAGTATTTT. Residues: CASSLAALGDTQYF. The entire variable domain, with the rest obtained from reference TRBV7-6 and TRBJ2-3, is as follows: GAGVSQSPRYKVTKRGQDVALRCDPISGHVSLYWYRQALGQGPEFLTYFNYEAQQDKSGLPNDRFSAERPEGSISTLTIQRTEQRDSAMYRCASSLAALGDTQYFGPGTRLTVL.